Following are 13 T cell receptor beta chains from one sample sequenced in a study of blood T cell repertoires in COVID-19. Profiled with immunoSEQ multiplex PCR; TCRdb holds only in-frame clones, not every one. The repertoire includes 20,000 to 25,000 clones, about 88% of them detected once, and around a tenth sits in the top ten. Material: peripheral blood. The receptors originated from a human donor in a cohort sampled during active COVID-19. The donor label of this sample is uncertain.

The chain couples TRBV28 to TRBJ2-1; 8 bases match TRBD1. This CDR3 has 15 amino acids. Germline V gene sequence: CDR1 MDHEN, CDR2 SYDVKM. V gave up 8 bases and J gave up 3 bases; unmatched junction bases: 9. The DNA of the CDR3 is TGTGCCAGCCTCGGGACAGGAAAGAACTACAATGAGCAGTTCTTC. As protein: CASLGTGKNYNEQFF.

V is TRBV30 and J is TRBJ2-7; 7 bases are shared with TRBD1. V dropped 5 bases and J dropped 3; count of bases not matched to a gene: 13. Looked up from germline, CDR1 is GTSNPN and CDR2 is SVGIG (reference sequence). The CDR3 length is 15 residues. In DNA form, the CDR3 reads TGTGCCTGGGAAAGTCGGACAGGTCTTGGCTACGAGCAGTACTTC. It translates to CAWESRTGLGYEQYF. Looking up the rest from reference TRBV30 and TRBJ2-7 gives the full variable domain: SQTIHQWPATLVQPVGSPLSLECTVEGTSNPNLYWYRQAAGRGLQLLFYSVGIGQISSEVPQNLSASRPQDRQFILSSKKLLLSDSGFYLCAWESRTGLGYEQYFGPGTRLTVT.

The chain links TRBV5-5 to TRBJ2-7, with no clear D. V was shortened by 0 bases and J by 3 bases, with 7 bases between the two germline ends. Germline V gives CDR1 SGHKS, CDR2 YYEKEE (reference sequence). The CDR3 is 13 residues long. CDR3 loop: CASSLASGYEQYF. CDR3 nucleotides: TGTGCCAGCAGCTTGGCGTCAGGCTACGAGCAGTACTTC.

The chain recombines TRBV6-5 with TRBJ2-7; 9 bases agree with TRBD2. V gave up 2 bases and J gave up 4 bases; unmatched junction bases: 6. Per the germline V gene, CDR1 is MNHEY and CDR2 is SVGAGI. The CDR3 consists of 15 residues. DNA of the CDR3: TGTGCCAGCAGTTACAGGGTAGCGGGAGCGTACGAGCAGTACTTC. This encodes CASSYRVAGAYEQYF.

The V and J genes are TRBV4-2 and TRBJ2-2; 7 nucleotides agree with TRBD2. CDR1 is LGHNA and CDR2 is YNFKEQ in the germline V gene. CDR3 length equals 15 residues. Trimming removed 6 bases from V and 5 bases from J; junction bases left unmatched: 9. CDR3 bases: TGTGCCAGCAGGGGACCGGGAGGAATAACCGGGGAGCTGTTTTTT. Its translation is CASRGPGGITGELFF.

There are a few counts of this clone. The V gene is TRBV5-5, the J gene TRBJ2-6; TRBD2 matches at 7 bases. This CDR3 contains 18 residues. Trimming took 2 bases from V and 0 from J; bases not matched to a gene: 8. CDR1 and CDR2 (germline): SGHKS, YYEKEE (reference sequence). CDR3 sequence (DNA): TGTGCCAGCAGCTTCATGGGAGGGCCGTTCTCTGGGGCCAACGTCCTGACTTTC. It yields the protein CASSFMGGPFSGANVLTF.

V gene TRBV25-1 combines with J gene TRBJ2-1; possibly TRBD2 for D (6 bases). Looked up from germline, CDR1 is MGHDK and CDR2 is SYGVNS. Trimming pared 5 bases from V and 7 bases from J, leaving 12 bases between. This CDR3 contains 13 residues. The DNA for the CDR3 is TGTGCCAGCAGTCGAATGGCGGGGAATGAGCAGTTCTTC. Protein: CASSRMAGNEQFF.

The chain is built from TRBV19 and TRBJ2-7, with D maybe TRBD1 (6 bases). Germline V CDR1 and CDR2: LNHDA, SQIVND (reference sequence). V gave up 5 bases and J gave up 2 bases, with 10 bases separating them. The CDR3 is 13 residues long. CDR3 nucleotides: TGTGCCAGTAGTGTGGACAGAGCCTACGAGCAGTACTTC. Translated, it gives CASSVDRAYEQYF.

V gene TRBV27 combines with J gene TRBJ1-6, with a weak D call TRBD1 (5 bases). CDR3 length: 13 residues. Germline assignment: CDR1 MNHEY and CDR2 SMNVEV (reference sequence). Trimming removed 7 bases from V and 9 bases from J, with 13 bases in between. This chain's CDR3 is CASKGLRGSPLHF. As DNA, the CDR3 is TGTGCCAGCAAGGGACTTCGGGGTTCACCCCTCCACTTT.

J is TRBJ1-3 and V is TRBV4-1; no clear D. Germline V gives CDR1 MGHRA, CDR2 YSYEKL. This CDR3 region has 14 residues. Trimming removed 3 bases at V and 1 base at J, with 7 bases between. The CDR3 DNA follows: TGCGCCAGCAGCCAGGCGGGGTCTGGAAACACCATATATTTT. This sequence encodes CASSQAGSGNTIYF.

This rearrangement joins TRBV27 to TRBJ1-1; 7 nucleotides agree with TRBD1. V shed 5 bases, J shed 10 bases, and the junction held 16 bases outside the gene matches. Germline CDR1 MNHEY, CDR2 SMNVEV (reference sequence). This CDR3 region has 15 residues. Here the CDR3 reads CASSRQGFGEFAAFF. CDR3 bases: TGTGCCAGCAGTAGACAGGGATTCGGTGAATTTGCAGCTTTCTTT.

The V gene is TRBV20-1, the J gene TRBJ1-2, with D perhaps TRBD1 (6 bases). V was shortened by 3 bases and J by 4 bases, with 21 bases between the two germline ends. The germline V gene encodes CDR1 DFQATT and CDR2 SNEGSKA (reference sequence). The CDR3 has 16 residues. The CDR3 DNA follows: TGCAGTGCTAGTTTCGTTCGCCCAGGGGCCAGCTATGGCTACACCTTC. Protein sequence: CSASFVRPGASYGYTF.

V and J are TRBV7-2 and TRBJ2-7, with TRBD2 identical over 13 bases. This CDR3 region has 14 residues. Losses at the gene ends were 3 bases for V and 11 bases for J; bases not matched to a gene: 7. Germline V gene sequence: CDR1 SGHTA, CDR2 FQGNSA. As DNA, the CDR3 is TGTGCCAGCAGCTTCGGGACTAGCGGGGCTAAAGAGTACTTC. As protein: CASSFGTSGAKEYF.